This TCR beta chain was identified during a study of cytomegalovirus exposure and HLA in healthy donors. Findings and caveats of the study: Whilst most TCR sequences proved rare, a subset of public TCRs occurred across many donors. An apparent linkage of common viral pathogens to several of the most significant clusters emerged in a later analysis.

The donors, nominally healthy at sampling, likely had unrecorded immune exposures. Germline-derived CDR1 and CDR2 are LGHNA and YSLEER. The CDR3 spans 15 residues. The PCR was carried out with 60 Vbeta primers and 13 Jbeta primers. The data were produced by immunoSEQ multiplex PCR, yet TCRdb's version contains in-frame clones alone and is incomplete. The data show approximately 100,000 clones, 70% to 80% seen once. A remark on this clone: The antigen remains undetermined. The junction departs from the called germline gene at one end, perhaps through a read error.

The receptor was derived from a woman aged 40 to 50 in good health and CMV-seronegative. Sequenced: PBMCs. This rearrangement joins TRBV4-3 to TRBJ1-2, with no clear D. The CDR3 spells CASSQDPGANYGHTF. In DNA, the CDR3 is TGCGCCAGCAGCCAAGACCCGGGAGCTAACTATGGCCACACCTTC.